This T cell receptor (beta chain) was found in a study of OX40 agonist ivuxolimab in advanced cancers. Study background: Participants, 75% to 85% male, averaged roughly 60 years of age, ranging from roughly 20 to 80.

Using immunoSEQ multiplex PCR, the repertoire was profiled, and TCRdb retains in-frame clones only, with some absent. There are about 64,000 clones in the sample; 91% occur only once, and roughly 0.44% lies in the top ten. Trimming removed 4 bases from V and 4 bases from J; junction bases left unmatched: 10. Germline CDR1 SNHLY, CDR2 FYNNEI. The CDR3 length is 16 residues. The sequence was collected from an adult with an advanced solid tumor such as melanoma, head and neck, liver or kidney cancer. The V gene is TRBV2, the J gene TRBJ1-1; 9 bases line up with TRBD1. The sample consisted of CD4+ or CD8+ T cells sorted from blood, taken in a trial of the OX40 agonist ivuxolimab. DNA of the CDR3: TGTGCCAGCAGTGTTGAATCGGGACAGGGATCCACTGAAGCTTTCTTT. Protein: CASSVESGQGSTEAFF.